These 21 T cell receptor beta chains originate from one sample sequenced in a study of control samples from healthy donors and cancer patients. The data were produced by immunoSEQ multiplex PCR, yet TCRdb's version contains in-frame clones alone and is incomplete. The repertoire includes 45,000 to 60,000 clones, 94% of them detected once, and 3.5% to 4.5% sits in the top ten. Specimen: blood. The origin of the receptors is a man aged 25-40 years in good health.

This clone has only one observation. V usage is TRBV19 and J usage is TRBJ1-1; weak D call: TRBD1 (6 bases). From germline, CDR1 is LNHDA and CDR2 SQIVND (reference sequence). The V and J ends lost 8 bases and 1 base respectively, with 8 bases between them. The CDR3 has 12 amino acids. The CDR3 is CASEQGNTEAFF. The CDR3 nucleotides read TGTGCCAGTGAACAGGGGAACACTGAAGCTTTCTTT.

In regard to this clone: Additional DNA sequences in this sample encode the identical CDR3. The chain uses TRBV5-1 and TRBJ1-2; 12 nucleotides match TRBD1. V gave up 4 bases and J gave up 8 bases; unmatched junction bases: 12. Per germline, CDR1 SGHRS and CDR2 YFSETQ. The CDR3 has 16 residues. The CDR3 here is CASSDIRDRGRGGYTF. In DNA, the CDR3 is TGCGCCAGCAGCGACATACGGGACAGGGGGCGGGGGGGCTACACCTTC.

The chain is built from TRBV11-1 and TRBJ2-3; weak D call: TRBD1 (6 bases). V dropped 7 bases and J dropped 0 bases, with 17 bases sitting between them. CDR3 length equals 16 residues. Germline values: CDR1 SGHAT, CDR2 FQDESV (reference sequence). The CDR3 sequence is CASNLSPGVSTDTQYF. DNA of the CDR3: TGTGCCAGCAACCTTAGCCCAGGGGTGAGCACAGATACGCAGTATTTT.

V is TRBV7-9 and J is TRBJ2-1; D gene unclear. The CDR3 covers 14 residues. Trimming removed 2 bases at V and 7 bases at J, with 12 bases between. CDR1 and CDR2 (germline): SEHNR, FQNEAQ (reference sequence). This CDR3 reads CASSLSFGRNEQFF. The CDR3 DNA reads TGTGCCAGCAGCTTAAGCTTCGGTCGGAATGAGCAGTTCTTC.

V and J are TRBV28 and TRBJ2-2; a possible D gene is TRBD1 (6 bases). This CDR3 region has 14 residues. The germline V gene has CDR1 MDHEN and CDR2 SYDVKM. Trimming removed 3 bases at V and 6 bases at J, with 11 bases between. In DNA form, the CDR3 reads TGTGCCAGCAGTTTTCGGCAGGGGCCCGGGGAGCTGTTTTTT. Translation gives CASSFRQGPGELFF.

This sequence joins TRBV28 and TRBJ1-4, with D unclear. The CDR3 runs to 17 residues. V was pared by 3 bases and J by 4 bases, with 18 bases between. From germline, CDR1 is MDHEN and CDR2 SYDVKM. This CDR3 is CASSLWTIRQVNEKLFF. CDR3 bases: TGTGCCAGCAGTTTGTGGACTATAAGGCAGGTTAATGAAAAACTGTTTTTT.

This clone was counted once. V and J are TRBV5-4 and TRBJ2-7, with D unresolved. Germline loops: CDR1 SGHNT, CDR2 YYREEE (reference sequence). CDR3 size: 15 residues. Trimming removed 0 bases at V and 9 bases at J, with 19 bases between. The chain's CDR3 is CASSLAGLPFSGQYF. The CDR3 coding sequence is TGTGCCAGCAGCTTGGCCGGGCTCCCCTTTTCGGGGCAGTACTTC. Supplemented by reference TRBV5-4 and TRBJ2-7, the full variable domain reads ETGVTQSPTHLIKTRGQQVTLRCSSQSGHNTVSWYQQALGQGPQFIFQYYREEENGRGNFPPRFSGLQFPNYSSELNVNALELDDSALYLCASSLAGLPFSGQYFGPGTRLTVT.

This chain uses TRBV11-1 with TRBJ1-1, with 7 bases identical to TRBD1. Germline V gene data show CDR1 as SGHAT and CDR2 as FQDESV (reference sequence). This CDR3 is 15 amino acids long. Losses at the gene ends were 1 base for V and 1 base for J; bases not matched to a gene: 3. The CDR3 loop is CASSLVRTGNTEAFF. The CDR3 bases are TGTGCCAGCAGCTTAGTCAGGACAGGGAACACTGAAGCTTTCTTT.

This sequence joins TRBV7-9 and TRBJ2-7; 11 bases agree with TRBD1. CDR1 is SEHNR and CDR2 is FQNEAQ in the germline V gene (reference sequence). CDR3 length equals 17 residues. After removal of 4 bases from V and 1 base from J, the junction contained 9 bases not matched to a gene. CDR3 coding DNA: TGTGCCAGCAGCTCACGGACCGGGACAGGGGGGTCCTACGAGCAGTACTTC. The encoded protein is CASSSRTGTGGSYEQYF.

The chain links TRBV7-9 to TRBJ1-2; TRBD1 matches at 9 bases. This CDR3 is built from 12 residues. Germline CDR1 is SEHNR and CDR2 is FQNEAQ (reference sequence). The V gene end was trimmed by 6 bases and the J gene end by 11 bases; junction bases not matched to a gene: 7. CDR3 nucleotides: TGTGCCAGCAGTCCCGGGACAGGGAGTTACACCTTC. Amino acids: CASSPGTGSYTF.

This chain connects TRBV18 to TRBJ1-1, with a possible D match to TRBD1 (6 bases). Trimming shortened V by 3 bases and J by 4 bases, and 9 bases separated the two germline ends. This CDR3 comprises 13 residues. Germline values: CDR1 KGHSH, CDR2 LQKENI. The CDR3 DNA reads as TGTGCCAGCTCACCTGGGGACACCACTGAAGCTTTCTTT. Encoded protein: CASSPGDTTEAFF.

This chain links TRBV3-1 (or the pseudogene TRBV3-2) with TRBJ2-3, with 7 bases lining up with TRBD1. Trimming removed 5 bases from V and 0 bases from J; junction bases left unmatched: 5. This CDR3 has 15 amino acids. The germline CDR1 and CDR2 sequences are LGHDT and YNNKEL (reference sequence). Written as DNA, the CDR3 is TGTGCCAGCAGCACTACAGGGGCTAGCACAGATACGCAGTATTTT. Amino acid sequence: CASSTTGASTDTQYF.

The chain links TRBV11-2 to TRBJ1-1; D may be TRBD1 (5 bases). The CDR3 extends over 13 amino acids. Germline V lookup: CDR1 SGHAT, CDR2 FQNNGV. The V and J ends lost 2 bases and 3 bases respectively, with 7 bases between them. The CDR3 region is CASSLMGDTEAFF. Here the CDR3 DNA reads TGTGCCAGCAGCTTAATGGGGGACACTGAAGCTTTCTTT.

The gene calls are TRBV2 and TRBJ2-5; weak D call: TRBD2 (6 bases). The CDR3 totals 13 residues. Germline lookup yields CDR1 SNHLY and CDR2 FYNNEI. V dropped 5 bases and J dropped 7 bases, with 14 bases sitting between them. The CDR3, as DNA: TGTGCCAGCAGTAGGGGACTGGGGGGGACCCAGTACTTC. Its protein product is CASSRGLGGTQYF.

In DNA, the CDR3 is TGTGCCAGCAGCCAGCCGGGACAGGCCGAGGGGGTTGGCTACACCTTC. It translates to CASSQPGQAEGVGYTF. This chain joins TRBV4-2 and TRBJ1-2, with 8 bases lining up with TRBD1. The junction had 13 bases not matched to a gene; V was cut back by 3 bases and J by 7 bases. This CDR3 spans 16 amino acids. Germline assignment: CDR1 LGHNA and CDR2 YNFKEQ.

This clone was recorded only once. The chain is built from TRBV30 and TRBJ1-2; tentative D call: TRBD1 (6 bases). Germline V gene data show CDR1 as GTSNPN and CDR2 as SVGIG (reference sequence). CDR3 length: 14 amino acids. Trimming took off 0 bases at V and 3 bases at J, with 11 bases between the two ends. This CDR3 reads CAWSVTGRDYGYTF. The CDR3, as DNA: TGTGCCTGGAGTGTTACAGGGCGGGACTATGGCTACACCTTC.

The genes are TRBV9 and TRBJ2-7; 8 positions match TRBD2. V dropped 0 bases and J dropped 7; count of bases not matched to a gene: 3. CDR1 and CDR2 from the germline V gene are SGDLS and YYNGEE. CDR3 length equals 13 residues. The CDR3 loop reads CASSVGPSGEQYF. CDR3 sequence (DNA): TGTGCCAGCAGCGTAGGGCCTAGCGGGGAGCAGTACTTC.

The chain is built from TRBV27 and TRBJ1-2; D is possibly TRBD1 (6 bases). Germline V CDR1 and CDR2: MNHEY, SMNVEV (reference sequence). The CDR3 covers 12 residues. Deletions cut 8 bases from V and 4 bases from J, with 11 bases between. CDR3 sequence reads: CASGGTPYGYTF. CDR3 sequence (DNA): TGTGCCAGCGGTGGGACACCCTATGGCTACACCTTC.

This clone occurred once. The gene calls are TRBV25-1 and TRBJ1-1, with 12 bases that match TRBD1. The CDR3 has 15 amino acids. CDR1 is MGHDK and CDR2 is SYGVNS in the germline V gene. J lost 5 bases, V lost 3 bases, and 4 bases had no gene match. The DNA of the CDR3 is TGTGCCAGCAGTGAGGAGGGACAGGGGGCAACTGAAGCTTTCTTT. It is translated as CASSEEGQGATEAFF.

V is TRBV29-1 and J is TRBJ1-2, with D tentatively TRBD1 (6 bases). Germline CDR1 SQVTM, CDR2 ANQGSEA. The CDR3 is 15 amino acids. Trimming stripped 3 bases from V and 0 bases from J, with 14 bases between. CDR3 DNA sequence: TGCAGCGTTGACGGGGGGGACAAATCTAACTATGGCTACACCTTC. Translation: CSVDGGDKSNYGYTF. Full variable domain (remainder filled in from reference TRBV29-1 and TRBJ1-2): SAVISQKPSRDICQRGTSLTIQCQVDSQVTMMFWYRQQPGQSLTLIATANQGSEATYESGFVIDKFPISRPNLTFSTLTVSNMSPEDSSIYLCSVDGGDKSNYGYTFGSGTRLTVV.

This chain uses TRBV6-4 with TRBJ2-7; 7 bases match TRBD2. The CDR3 has 14 amino acids. Germline CDR1 and CDR2: MRHNA and SNTAGT. J was trimmed by 2 bases and V by 5 bases; bases with no gene match: 6. CDR3 loop: CASSLADNTYEQYF. The CDR3 nucleotides read TGTGCCAGCAGTCTAGCGGATAACACCTACGAGCAGTACTTC.